This T cell receptor beta chain was identified during a study of blood T cell repertoires in COVID-19. In the authors' methods: Amplified reference gene primers provided the basis for estimating nucleated cell counts. Clones were read by immunoSEQ multiplex PCR, and TCRdb kept only the in-frame ones, dropping some. From that table come the V and J calls and clone size; the DNA was used to work out D and trimming. The top ten clones hold 0.6% to 0.7% of a sample with 400,000 or so clones, less than 95% of them seen once. Enrolled through a virtual design, the participants were between 18 and 89 years of age and came from under 25 US areas. The V gene's germline CDR1 is SGHRS and CDR2 YFSETQ. V lost 4 bases to trimming and J lost 5 bases, with 15 bases between them. The CDR3 consists of 14 residues.

The gene calls are TRBV5-1 and TRBJ1-1, with TRBD1 as a possible D gene (6 bases). The clonotype comes from a man younger than 35 who had recovered from COVID-19. Sequenced sample: PBMCs or T cells enriched from blood (not recorded which). CDR3 bases: TGCGCCAGCAGCCGGGGGGGCTCGGAGACTGAAGCTTTCTTT. Protein: CASSRGGSETEAFF.